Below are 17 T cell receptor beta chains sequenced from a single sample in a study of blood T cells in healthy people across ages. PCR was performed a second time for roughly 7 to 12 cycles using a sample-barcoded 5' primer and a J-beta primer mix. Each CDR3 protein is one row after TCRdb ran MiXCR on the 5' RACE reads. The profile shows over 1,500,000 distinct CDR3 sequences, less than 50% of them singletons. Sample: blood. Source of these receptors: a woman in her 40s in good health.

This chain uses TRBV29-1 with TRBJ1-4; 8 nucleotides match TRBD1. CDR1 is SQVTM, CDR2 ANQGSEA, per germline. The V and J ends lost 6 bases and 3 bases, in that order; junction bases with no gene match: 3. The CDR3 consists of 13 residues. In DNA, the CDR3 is TGCAGCGTCCAGGGGGCAGCTAATGAAAAACTGTTTTTT. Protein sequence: CSVQGAANEKLFF.

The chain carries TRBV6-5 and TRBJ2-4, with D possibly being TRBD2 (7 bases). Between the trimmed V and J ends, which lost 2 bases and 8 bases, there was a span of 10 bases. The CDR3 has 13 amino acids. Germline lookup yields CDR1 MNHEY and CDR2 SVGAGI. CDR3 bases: TGTGCCAGCAGTTACGCGGGGGCAGACATTCAGTACTTC. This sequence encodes CASSYAGADIQYF.

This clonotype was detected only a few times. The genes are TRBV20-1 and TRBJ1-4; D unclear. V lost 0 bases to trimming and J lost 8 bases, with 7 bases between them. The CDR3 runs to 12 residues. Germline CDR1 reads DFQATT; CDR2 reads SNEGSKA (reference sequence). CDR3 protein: CSARDLNEKLFF. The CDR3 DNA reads TGCAGTGCTAGAGACTTAAACGAAAAACTGTTTTTT.

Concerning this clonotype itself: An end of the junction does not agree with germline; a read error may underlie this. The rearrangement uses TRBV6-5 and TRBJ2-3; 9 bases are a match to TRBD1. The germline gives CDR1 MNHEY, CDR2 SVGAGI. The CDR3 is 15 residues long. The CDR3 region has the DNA TGTGTCAGCAGTTACTCGGGACAGGGAGAGGATACGCAGTATTTT. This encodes CVSSYSGQGEDTQYF.

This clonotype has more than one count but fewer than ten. Written as DNA, the CDR3 is TGTGCCAGCAGCAATATGAGGGGAGAGACCCAGTACTTC. Its protein product is CASSNMRGETQYF. The chain recombines TRBV7-2 with TRBJ2-5, with D perhaps given as TRBD1 or TRBD2 (5 bases each). The CDR3 has 13 residues. Per germline, CDR1 SGHTA and CDR2 FQGNSA. The V end lost 5 bases, the J end lost 4 bases, and 11 bases lay between the germline ends.

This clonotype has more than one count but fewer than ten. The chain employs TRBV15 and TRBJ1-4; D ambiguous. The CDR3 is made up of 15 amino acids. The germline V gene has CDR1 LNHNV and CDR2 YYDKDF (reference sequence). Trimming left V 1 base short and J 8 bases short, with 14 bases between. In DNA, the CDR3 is TGTGCCACCAGCAGAGGTGGCAGACTTGGGGAAAAACTGTTTTTT. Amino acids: CATSRGGRLGEKLFF.

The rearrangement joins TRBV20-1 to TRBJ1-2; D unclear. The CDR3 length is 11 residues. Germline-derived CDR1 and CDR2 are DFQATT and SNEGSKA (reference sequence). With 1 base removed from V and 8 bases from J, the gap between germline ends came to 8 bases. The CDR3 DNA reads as TGCAGTGCTAGAGGGCAAGAGGGCTACACCTTC. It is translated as CSARGQEGYTF.

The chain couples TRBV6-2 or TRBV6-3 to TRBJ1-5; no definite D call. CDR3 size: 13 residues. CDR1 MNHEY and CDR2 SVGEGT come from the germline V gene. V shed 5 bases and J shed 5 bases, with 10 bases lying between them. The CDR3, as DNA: TGTGCCAGCAGTCCCATTGGGCATCAGCCCCAGCATTTT. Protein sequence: CASSPIGHQPQHF.

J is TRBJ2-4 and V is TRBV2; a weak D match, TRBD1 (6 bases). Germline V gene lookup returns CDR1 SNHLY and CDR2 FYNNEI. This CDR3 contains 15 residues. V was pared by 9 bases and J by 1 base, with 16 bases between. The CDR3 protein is CARSRAGAAKNIQYF. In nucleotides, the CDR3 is TGTGCCAGATCCCGAGCAGGGGCGGCCAAAAACATTCAGTACTTC.

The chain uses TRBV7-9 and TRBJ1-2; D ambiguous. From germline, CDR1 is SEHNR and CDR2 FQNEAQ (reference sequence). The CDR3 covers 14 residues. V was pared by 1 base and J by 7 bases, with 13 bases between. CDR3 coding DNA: TGTGCCAGCAGCTTAGGCCAGGCGCCTGGTGGCTACACCTTC. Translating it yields CASSLGQAPGGYTF.

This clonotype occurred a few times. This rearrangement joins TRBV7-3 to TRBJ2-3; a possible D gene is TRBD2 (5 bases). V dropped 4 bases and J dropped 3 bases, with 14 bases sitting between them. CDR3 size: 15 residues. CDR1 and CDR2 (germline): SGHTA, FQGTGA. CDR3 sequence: CASSSRPGSTDTQYF. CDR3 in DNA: TGTGCCAGCAGCTCCCGACCGGGAAGTACAGATACGCAGTATTTT.

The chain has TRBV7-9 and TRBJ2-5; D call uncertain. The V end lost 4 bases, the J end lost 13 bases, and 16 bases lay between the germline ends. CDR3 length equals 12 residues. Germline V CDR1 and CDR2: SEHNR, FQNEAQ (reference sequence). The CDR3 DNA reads TGTGCCAGCAGCTCATCCGAGCCTCCTTTGTACTTC. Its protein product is CASSSSEPPLYF.

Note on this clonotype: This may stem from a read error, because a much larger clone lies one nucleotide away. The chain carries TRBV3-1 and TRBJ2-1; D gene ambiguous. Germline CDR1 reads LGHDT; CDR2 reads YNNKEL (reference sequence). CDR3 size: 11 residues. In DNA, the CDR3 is TGTGTCAGCAGCCACGACAATGAGCAGTTCTTC. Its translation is CVSSHDNEQFF.

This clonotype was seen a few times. Written as DNA, the CDR3 is TGTGCCATCAGAGAAACAGGGGCCGGAGAGACCCAGTACTTC. Protein product: CAIRETGAGETQYF. The chain couples TRBV10-3 to TRBJ2-5; 7 bases are shared with TRBD1. The CDR3 extends over 14 amino acids. V was clipped by 6 bases and J by 4 bases; unmatched bases: 8. CDR1 ENHRY and CDR2 SYGVKD come from the germline V gene.

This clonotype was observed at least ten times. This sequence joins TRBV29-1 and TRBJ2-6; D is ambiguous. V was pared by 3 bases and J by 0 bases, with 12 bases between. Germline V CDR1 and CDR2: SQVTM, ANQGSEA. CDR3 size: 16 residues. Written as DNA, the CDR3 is TGCAGCGTTGAGAGTGACACAAGCTCTGGGGCCAACGTCCTGACTTTC. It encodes CSVESDTSSGANVLTF.

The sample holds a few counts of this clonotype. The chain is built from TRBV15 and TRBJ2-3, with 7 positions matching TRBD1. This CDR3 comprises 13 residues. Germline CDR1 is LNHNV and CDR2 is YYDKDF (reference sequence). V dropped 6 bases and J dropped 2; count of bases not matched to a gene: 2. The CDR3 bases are TGTGCCACCAGGGGACAGAACACAGATACGCAGTATTTT. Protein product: CATRGQNTDTQYF.

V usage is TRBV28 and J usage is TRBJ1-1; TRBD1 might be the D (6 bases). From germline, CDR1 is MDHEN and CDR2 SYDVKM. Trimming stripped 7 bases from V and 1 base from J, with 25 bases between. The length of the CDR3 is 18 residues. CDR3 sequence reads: CASIQFPSRGASNTEAFF. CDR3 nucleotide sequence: TGTGCCAGCATACAGTTTCCCTCAAGGGGGGCCTCGAACACTGAAGCTTTCTTT.